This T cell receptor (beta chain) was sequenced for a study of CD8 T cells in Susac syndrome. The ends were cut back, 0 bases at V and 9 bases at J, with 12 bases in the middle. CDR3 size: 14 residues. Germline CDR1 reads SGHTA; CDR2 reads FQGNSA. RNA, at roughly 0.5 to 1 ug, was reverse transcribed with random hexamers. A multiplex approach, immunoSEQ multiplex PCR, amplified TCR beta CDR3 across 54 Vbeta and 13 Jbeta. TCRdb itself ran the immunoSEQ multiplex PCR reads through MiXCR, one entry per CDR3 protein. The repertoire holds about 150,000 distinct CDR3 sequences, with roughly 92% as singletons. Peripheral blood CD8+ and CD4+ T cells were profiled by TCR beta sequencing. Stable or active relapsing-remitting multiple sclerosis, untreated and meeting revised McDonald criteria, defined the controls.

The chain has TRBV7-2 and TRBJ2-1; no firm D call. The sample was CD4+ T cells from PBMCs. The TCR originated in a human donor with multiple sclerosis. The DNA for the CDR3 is TGTGCCAGCAGCTTAGCTACACCCTGGAGTGAGCAGTTCTTC. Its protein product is CASSLATPWSEQFF.